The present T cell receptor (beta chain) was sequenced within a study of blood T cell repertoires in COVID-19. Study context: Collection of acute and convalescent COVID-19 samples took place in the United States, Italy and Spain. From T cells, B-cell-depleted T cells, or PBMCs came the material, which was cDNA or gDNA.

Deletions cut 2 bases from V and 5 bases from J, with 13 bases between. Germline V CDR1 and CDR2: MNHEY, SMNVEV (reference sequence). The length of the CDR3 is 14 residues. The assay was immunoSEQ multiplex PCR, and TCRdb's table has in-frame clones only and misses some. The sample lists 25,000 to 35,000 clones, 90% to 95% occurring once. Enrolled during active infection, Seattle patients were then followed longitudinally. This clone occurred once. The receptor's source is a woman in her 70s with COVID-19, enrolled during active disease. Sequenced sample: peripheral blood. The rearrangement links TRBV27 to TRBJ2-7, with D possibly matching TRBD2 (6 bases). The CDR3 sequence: CASSLGGGRDEQYF. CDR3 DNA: TGTGCCAGCAGTTTAGGAGGAGGGCGCGACGAGCAGTACTTC.